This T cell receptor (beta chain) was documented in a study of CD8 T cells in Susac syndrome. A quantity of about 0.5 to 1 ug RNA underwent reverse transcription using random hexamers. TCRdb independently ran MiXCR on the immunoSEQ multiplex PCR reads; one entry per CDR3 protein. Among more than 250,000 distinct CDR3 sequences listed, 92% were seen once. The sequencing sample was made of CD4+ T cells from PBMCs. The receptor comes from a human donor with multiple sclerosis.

CDR3 DNA: TGTGCCAGCAGTTTATCAGTGGGGATTAGCAATCAGCCCCAGCATTTT. Its protein product is CASSLSVGISNQPQHF. The chain combines TRBV12-3 or TRBV12-4 with TRBJ1-5; D is unclear. The V and J ends lost 2 bases and 0 bases respectively, with 11 bases between them. This CDR3 is 16 amino acids long.